This entry lists 25 T cell receptor beta chains sequenced from one sample in a study of CD8+ T cells in alopecia areata. Isolated RNA was reverse transcribed into cDNA used as the sequencing template. The table came from immunoSEQ multiplex PCR; TCRdb's copy has only in-frame clones and leaves some out. The sample lists 100,000 to 150,000 clones; roughly 50% were seen once. The sample comprised NKG2D-low CD8+ T cells sorted from blood. These receptor sequences come from a human donor with alopecia areata.

The chain recombines TRBV29-1 with TRBJ2-3; D gene unclear. This CDR3 comprises 14 residues. V lost 3 bases to trimming and J lost 0 bases, with 10 bases between them. Germline V gives CDR1 SQVTM, CDR2 ANQGSEA. This CDR3 reads CSVEQDLSTDTQYF. The CDR3 DNA reads TGCAGCGTTGAGCAGGATCTTAGCACAGATACGCAGTATTTT.

The chain joins TRBV20-1 to TRBJ2-7; no definite D call. The ends were cut back, 4 bases at V and 3 bases at J, with 4 bases in the middle. This CDR3 has 10 amino acids. Germline CDR1 reads DFQATT; CDR2 reads SNEGSKA (reference sequence). The CDR3 DNA follows: TGCAGTGCTATGTACTACGAGCAGTACTTC. It codes for CSAMYYEQYF.

The rearrangement links TRBV27 to TRBJ1-1; perhaps TRBD1 as D (6 bases). With 7 bases removed from V and 4 bases from J, the gap between germline ends came to 13 bases. This CDR3 has 13 residues. Germline CDR1 is MNHEY and CDR2 is SMNVEV (reference sequence). CDR3 sequence: CASTQGSFTEAFF. CDR3 bases: TGTGCCAGCACCCAGGGGAGCTTCACTGAAGCTTTCTTT.

The chain carries TRBV4-1 and TRBJ2-3; D gene ambiguous. CDR1 and CDR2 from the germline V gene are MGHRA and YSYEKL. The V and J ends lost 3 bases and 5 bases respectively, with 9 bases between them. The length of the CDR3 is 13 residues. The CDR3, as DNA: TGCGCCAGCAGCCAGGGGAAGGGAGATACGCAGTATTTT. It codes for CASSQGKGDTQYF.

A few counts support this clone. V usage is TRBV14 and J usage is TRBJ2-1, with 8 bases aligning to TRBD1. Germline-derived CDR1 and CDR2 are SGHDN and FVKESK. Unmatched junction bases numbered 7, after V lost 4 bases and J lost 8 bases. The CDR3 length is 14 residues. The CDR3 DNA is TGTGCCAGCAGCCTAACCGCAGGGGGCGATGAGCAGTTCTTC. The encoded protein is CASSLTAGGDEQFF.

There are a few counts of this clone. CDR3 in amino acids: CSVVGLAGSYYNEQFF. Written as DNA, the CDR3 is TGCAGCGTTGTCGGGCTAGCGGGATCCTACTACAATGAGCAGTTCTTC. The chain couples TRBV29-1 to TRBJ2-1; 9 nucleotides line up with TRBD2. The V gene end was trimmed by 4 bases and the J gene end by 3 bases; junction bases not matched to a gene: 10. This CDR3 contains 16 residues. The V gene's germline CDR1 is SQVTM and CDR2 ANQGSEA.

The rearrangement links TRBV2 to TRBJ2-7; no firm D call. V lost 7 bases, J lost 3 bases, and 7 bases lay in between. This CDR3 spans 11 amino acids. Germline CDR1 is SNHLY and CDR2 is FYNNEI. The DNA of the CDR3 is TGTGCCAGCACAGCAAACTACGAGCAGTACTTC. Translating gives CASTANYEQYF.

This clone was seen a handful of times. The V call is TRBV29-1, the J call TRBJ1-1, with 8 bases lining up with TRBD1. The CDR3 loop spans 11 amino acids. The germline gives CDR1 SQVTM, CDR2 ANQGSEA. Germline trimming cut 8 bases from V and 11 bases from J; bases unmatched to any gene: 10. CDR3 DNA: TGCAGCACCCGACAGGGGCTTTTGGCTTTCTTT. This gives the protein CSTRQGLLAFF.

This clone has only a few counts. This rearrangement joins TRBV29-1 to TRBJ2-7; 9 nucleotides align to TRBD1. After removal of 1 base from V and 3 bases from J, the junction contained 1 base not matched to a gene. Per germline, CDR1 SQVTM and CDR2 ANQGSEA. CDR3 length: 13 residues. The CDR3 sequence: CSVEGTGVYEQYF. Here the CDR3 DNA reads TGCAGCGTTGAAGGGACAGGGGTCTACGAGCAGTACTTC.

Only a few counts were recorded for this clone. The V gene is TRBV29-1, the J gene TRBJ1-1; D remains unclear. The CDR3 contains 13 residues. Germline V gives CDR1 SQVTM, CDR2 ANQGSEA. Trimming shortened V by 1 base and J by 3 bases, and 9 bases separated the two germline ends. The CDR3 protein is CSVEAEADTEAFF. The CDR3 DNA sequence: TGCAGCGTTGAAGCCGAGGCAGACACTGAAGCTTTCTTT.

The sample holds a few counts of this clone. This rearrangement joins TRBV2 to TRBJ2-5; D ambiguous. V lost 6 bases, J lost 1 base, and 6 bases lay in between. CDR3 size: 12 residues. The germline V gene has CDR1 SNHLY and CDR2 FYNNEI. The DNA of the CDR3 is TGTGCCAGCAGCCGTGGCCAAGAGACCCAGTACTTC. Protein product: CASSRGQETQYF. Full variable domain (missing parts from reference TRBV2 and TRBJ2-5): EPEVTQTPSHQVTQMGQEVILRCVPISNHLYFYWYRQILGQKVEFLVSFYNNEISEKSEIFDDQFSVERPDGSNFTLKIRSTKLEDSAMYFCASSRGQETQYFGPGTRLLVL.

The chain recombines TRBV4-2 with TRBJ2-4; tentatively, D is TRBD2 (5 bases). This CDR3 has 16 amino acids. Germline-derived CDR1 and CDR2 are LGHNA and YNFKEQ. Trimming stripped 3 bases from V and 1 base from J, with 13 bases between. Here the CDR3 reads CASSQVSEAAKNIQYF. For the CDR3, the DNA is TGTGCCAGCAGCCAGGTTAGCGAGGCGGCCAAAAACATTCAGTACTTC.

V gene TRBV28 combines with J gene TRBJ2-7, with 7 bases aligning to TRBD1. Germline lookup yields CDR1 MDHEN and CDR2 SYDVKM. J gave up 6 bases and V 5 bases, and 4 bases lay outside the gene matches. The CDR3 runs 12 residues. CDR3 coding DNA: TGTGCCAGCAGTAGAGACAGGGCCGAGCAGTACTTC. Its translation: CASSRDRAEQYF.

This clone has a handful of counts. V usage is TRBV7-2 and J usage is TRBJ2-1, with no clear D. In germline, CDR1 is SGHTA, CDR2 FQGNSA. The CDR3 is 12 amino acids. V was clipped by 6 bases and J by 7 bases, with 10 bases between them. CDR3 in DNA: TGTGCCAGCAGTCATGAGTCAAATGAGCAGTTCTTC. This gives the protein CASSHESNEQFF.

This clone was seen only a few times. The chain carries TRBV29-1 and TRBJ1-1; a possible D gene is TRBD1 (6 bases). The CDR3 covers 13 residues. The V gene lost 8 bases and the J gene lost 2 bases, with 15 bases spanning the gap. In germline, CDR1 is SQVTM, CDR2 ANQGSEA. The CDR3 protein is CSWRTEINTEAFF. The CDR3 bases are TGCAGCTGGAGGACAGAGATAAACACTGAAGCTTTCTTT. Combining the CDR3 with reference TRBV29-1 and TRBJ1-1 gives the whole variable domain SAVISQKPSRDICQRGTSLTIQCQVDSQVTMMFWYRQQPGQSLTLIATANQGSEATYESGFVIDKFPISRPNLTFSTLTVSNMSPEDSSIYLCSWRTEINTEAFFGQGTRLTVV.

This chain joins TRBV25-1 and TRBJ2-7; D perhaps matches TRBD2 (6 bases). Germline loops: CDR1 MGHDK, CDR2 SYGVNS. V lost 4 bases and J lost 2, with 12 bases in between. The CDR3 spans 14 residues. As DNA, the CDR3 is TGTGCCAGCAGTGGAGCTAGCGCTACCTACGAGCAGTACTTC. Residues: CASSGASATYEQYF.

The chain has TRBV4-3 and TRBJ2-1; D ambiguous. CDR1 is LGHNA, CDR2 YSLEER, per germline. Deletions cut 0 bases from V and 8 bases from J, with 8 bases between. There are 13 residues in the CDR3. The CDR3: CASSQDGPDEQFF. CDR3 sequence (DNA): TGCGCCAGCAGCCAAGATGGACCCGATGAGCAGTTCTTC.

This clone was counted a few times. This CDR3 reads CASPPGGAVYTGELFF. The CDR3 DNA is TGTGCCTCACCCCCGGGGGGGGCAGTCTACACCGGGGAGCTGTTTTTT. The chain uses TRBV30 and TRBJ2-2, with 8 positions matching TRBD2. The CDR3 is 16 amino acids. The V gene end was trimmed by 7 bases and the J gene end by 3 bases; junction bases not matched to a gene: 13. Germline values: CDR1 GTSNPN, CDR2 SVGIG (reference sequence).

The genes are TRBV29-1 and TRBJ1-1; 7 bases are shared with TRBD1. The V and J ends lost 5 bases and 4 bases, in that order; junction bases with no gene match: 10. The CDR3 has 14 amino acids. Germline V gene data show CDR1 as SQVTM and CDR2 as ANQGSEA. Written as DNA, the CDR3 is TGCAGCGTTCTCTGGGCAGGGGGAGTCACTGAAGCTTTCTTT. Amino acids: CSVLWAGGVTEAFF.

This chain joins TRBV30 and TRBJ1-2; no definite D call. Per germline, CDR1 GTSNPN and CDR2 SVGIG (reference sequence). Trimming cost V 7 bases and J 8 bases, with 8 bases left between them. This CDR3 is 9 amino acids long. The CDR3 coding sequence is TGTGCCTTCCCTTGGGGCTACACCTTC. Protein: CAFPWGYTF.

J is TRBJ2-3 and V is TRBV29-1; D is possibly TRBD2 (5 bases). CDR1 and CDR2 from the germline V gene are SQVTM and ANQGSEA. The CDR3 has 13 residues. Trimming pared 6 bases from V and 1 base from J, leaving 11 bases between. For the CDR3, the DNA is TGCAGCGTGCCGGGAACCCGCACAGATACGCAGTATTTT. Its protein product is CSVPGTRTDTQYF.

This clone appeared a few times. V and J are TRBV2 and TRBJ2-5; 9 nucleotides match TRBD1. The CDR3 extends over 15 amino acids. J lost 2 bases, V lost 6 bases, and 7 bases had no gene match. Germline CDR1 reads SNHLY; CDR2 reads FYNNEI. The CDR3 region has the DNA TGTGCCAGCAGCGCCACGACAGGGGGGCAAGAGACCCAGTACTTC. It is translated as CASSATTGGQETQYF.

Remarks on this clone: The same CDR3 can be traced to other DNA sequences in this sample. The chain has TRBV6-5 and TRBJ2-5; D is ambiguous. Germline assignment: CDR1 MNHEY and CDR2 SVGAGI. This CDR3 contains 12 residues. V lost 0 bases and J 5 bases, leaving 4 bases between the germline ends. The CDR3 coding sequence is TGTGCCAGCAGTTACTCGGGTGAGACCCAGTACTTC. This gives the protein CASSYSGETQYF.

The table lists this clone with a few counts. The chain carries TRBV5-1 and TRBJ2-1; D is perhaps TRBD1 (6 bases). The V gene lost 7 bases and the J gene lost 5 bases, with 10 bases spanning the gap. CDR1 and CDR2 from the germline V gene are SGHRS and YFSETQ. The CDR3 extends over 12 amino acids. The CDR3 nucleotides read TGCGCCAGCGGGGGCGGCGACAATGAGCAGTTCTTC. This encodes CASGGGDNEQFF.

V is TRBV29-1 and J is TRBJ2-3; weak D call: TRBD2 (5 bases). Germline assignment: CDR1 SQVTM and CDR2 ANQGSEA. The CDR3 length is 14 residues. Trimming took off 7 bases at V and 2 bases at J, with 16 bases between the two ends. CDR3 region: CSDGLPIHTDTQYF. As DNA, the CDR3 is TGCAGCGACGGACTTCCAATCCACACAGATACGCAGTATTTT.